These T cell receptor beta chains were read from a single sample in a study of blood T cell repertoires in COVID-19. Produced via immunoSEQ multiplex PCR; TCRdb's table is partial and in-frame only. The sample records approximately 190,000 clones, just under 85% being singletons. The sample comprised peripheral blood. These receptors all come from a woman between 65 and 79 years old with active or convalescent COVID-19. The CDR3 runs from the conserved cysteine through the conserved F or W. Each record gives: J gene, D gene, V gene, clone size, CDR3 protein, CDR3 DNA. D genes are given only for firm matches. Some rows mark clone size as missing; the rest say once, few, many or name a class of expanded clone.

TRBJ2-7	TRBD2	TRBV12-3/TRBV12-4	-	CASSSSGRVQYF	TGTGCCAGCAGTTCTAGCGGGAGAGTCCAATACTTC
TRBJ1-2	TRBD1	TRBV27	-	CASSPGTVYGYTF	TGTGCCAGCAGTCCGGGGACAGTCTATGGCTACACCTTC
TRBJ2-5	TRBD1	TRBV6-5	-	CASRPPGGETQYF	TGTGCCAGCAGGCCCCCAGGGGGCGAGACCCAGTACTTC
TRBJ2-3	-	TRBV20-1	-	CSASALGRPDTQYF	TGCAGTGCTAGTGCCCTGGGGCGCCCAGATACGCAGTATTTT
TRBJ2-7	-	TRBV5-4	-	CASSRTWGGLTYEQYF	TGTGCCAGCAGCCGGACTTGGGGGGGCTTGACCTACGAGCAGTACTTC
TRBJ2-1	TRBD2	TRBV9	-	CASSVVSGSVPHNEQFF	TGTGCCAGCAGCGTAGTCAGCGGGAGCGTCCCCCACAATGAGCAGTTCTTC
TRBJ2-7	TRBD1	TRBV6-5	once	CASTSRGTGNNEQYF	TGTGCCAGCACCTCTCGTGGGACAGGGAACAACGAGCAGTACTTC
TRBJ2-3	TRBD2	TRBV10-3	-	CAISPWTSGNTDTQYF	TGTGCCATCAGTCCTTGGACTAGCGGAAACACAGATACGCAGTATTTT
TRBJ1-5	-	TRBV29-1	once	CSVEESGAQHF	TGCAGCGTTGAGGAGTCGGGGGCCCAGCATTTT
TRBJ2-5	TRBD1	TRBV5-1	-	CASSIPGQGVETQYF	TGCGCCAGCAGCATCCCGGGACAGGGAGTAGAGACCCAGTACTTC
TRBJ2-7	-	TRBV28	-	CASTGALTSSYEQYF	TGTGCCAGCACCGGAGCCTTGACTAGCTCCTACGAGCAGTACTTC
TRBJ2-1	TRBD2	TRBV28	-	CASSLAGTLYNEQFF	TGTGCCAGCAGCCTAGCGGGGACCCTCTACAATGAGCAGTTCTTC
TRBJ2-3	-	TRBV11-2	-	CASSLNSPDTQYF	TGTGCCAGCAGCTTAAACAGTCCAGATACGCAGTATTTT
TRBJ2-7	-	TRBV12-3/TRBV12-4	-	CASKRSSYEQYF	TGTGCCAGCAAGCGCAGCAGCTACGAGCAGTACTTC
TRBJ2-3	-	TRBV2	-	CASSEFVRGTDTQYF	TGTGCCAGCAGTGAATTTGTGAGGGGCACAGATACGCAGTATTTT
TRBJ1-5	-	TRBV6-4	-	CASRAPCTAGQPQHF	TGTGCCAGCAGAGCCCCTTGCACCGCGGGCCAGCCCCAGCATTTT
TRBJ2-7	TRBD2	TRBV11-2	-	CASSLLAGGPYEQYF	TGTGCCAGCAGCTTACTAGCGGGAGGGCCCTACGAGCAGTACTTC
TRBJ2-1	-	TRBV6-5	-	CASRAPSSEQFF	TGTGCCAGCAGGGCACCGTCCAGTGAGCAGTTCTTC
TRBJ2-7	TRBD1	TRBV27	-	CASSPSLGDRAVYEQYF	TGTGCCAGCAGTCCCTCCTTGGGGGACAGGGCCGTCTACGAGCAGTACTTC
TRBJ2-1	TRBD2	TRBV19	-	CASSMGGSSANEQFF	TGTGCCAGTAGTATGGGCGGGAGTTCCGCCAATGAGCAGTTCTTC
TRBJ2-7	-	TRBV27	-	CASSLQGPYEQYF	TGTGCCAGCAGTTTACAGGGGCCCTACGAGCAGTACTTC
TRBJ1-3	-	TRBV3-1/TRBV3-2	few	CASSQGRGNTIYF	TGTGCCAGCAGCCAGGGGAGAGGAAACACCATATATTTT
TRBJ1-2	TRBD1	TRBV29-1	-	CSVEDYDGPTGTNYGYTF	TGCAGCGTTGAAGATTACGACGGACCGACAGGGACTAACTATGGCTACACCTTC
TRBJ1-2	-	TRBV7-9	-	CASSVAQDRPYGYTF	TGTGCCAGCAGCGTAGCGCAAGACAGGCCCTATGGCTACACCTTC
TRBJ2-1	TRBD2	TRBV2	-	CASSTSGRGNEQFF	TGTGCCAGTTCGACTAGCGGGAGGGGGAATGAGCAGTTCTTC
TRBJ2-1	-	TRBV6-6	-	CASSYRGGDEQFF	TGTGCCAGCAGTTATAGGGGCGGGGATGAGCAGTTCTTC
TRBJ1-1	-	TRBV2	-	CASGGARTEAFF	TGTGCCAGCGGGGGGGCAAGGACTGAAGCTTTCTTT
TRBJ2-3	-	TRBV5-5	few	CASSLNGHPADTQYF	TGTGCCAGCAGCTTGAATGGGCACCCAGCAGATACGCAGTATTTT
TRBJ2-5	TRBD2	TRBV2	few	CASSTLLAGGPRETQYF	TGTGCCAGCAGCACTCTTCTAGCGGGAGGGCCGCGGGAGACCCAGTACTTC
TRBJ2-7	TRBD2	TRBV6-6	-	CASSATSGSSYEQYF	TGTGCCAGCAGTGCGACTAGCGGGAGCTCTTACGAGCAGTACTTC
TRBJ2-5	-	TRBV6-6	once	CASGELASAQETQYF	TGTGCCAGCGGTGAGCTAGCGAGTGCCCAAGAGACCCAGTACTTC
TRBJ2-5	TRBD1	TRBV11-1	-	CASSPSQGAGETQYF	TGTGCCAGCAGCCCATCGCAGGGGGCGGGGGAGACCCAGTACTTC
TRBJ1-4	-	TRBV28	-	CASSRQKQNEKLFF	TGTGCCAGCAGTCGACAGAAACAAAATGAAAAACTGTTTTTT
TRBJ1-2	-	TRBV3-1/TRBV3-2	once	CASSQSGSYGYTF	TGTGCCAGCAGCCAATCAGGGTCCTATGGCTACACCTTC
TRBJ2-2	TRBD2	TRBV3-1/TRBV3-2	-	CASSQVGGKGPTSGELFF	TGTGCCAGCAGCCAAGTGGGGGGGAAGGGGCCCACCTCCGGGGAGCTGTTTTTT
TRBJ2-2	TRBD2	TRBV7-3	-	CASSSLAGAPPGELFF	TGTGCCAGCAGCTCACTAGCGGGAGCCCCCCCCGGGGAGCTGTTTTTT
TRBJ2-7	-	TRBV9	once	CASSSGDGEYEQYF	TGTGCCAGCAGCAGCGGCGACGGGGAATACGAGCAGTACTTC
TRBJ1-3	TRBD1	TRBV7-3	-	CASSSGQGNTIYF	TGTGCCAGCAGCTCGGGACAGGGGAACACCATATATTTT
TRBJ2-5	TRBD2	TRBV29-1	-	CSVEVLAGYQETQYF	TGCAGCGTTGAGGTGCTAGCGGGATACCAAGAGACCCAGTACTTC
TRBJ2-1	TRBD2	TRBV9	-	CASSVESPGLGYNEQFF	TGTGCCAGCAGCGTAGAATCCCCGGGACTAGGGTACAATGAGCAGTTCTTC